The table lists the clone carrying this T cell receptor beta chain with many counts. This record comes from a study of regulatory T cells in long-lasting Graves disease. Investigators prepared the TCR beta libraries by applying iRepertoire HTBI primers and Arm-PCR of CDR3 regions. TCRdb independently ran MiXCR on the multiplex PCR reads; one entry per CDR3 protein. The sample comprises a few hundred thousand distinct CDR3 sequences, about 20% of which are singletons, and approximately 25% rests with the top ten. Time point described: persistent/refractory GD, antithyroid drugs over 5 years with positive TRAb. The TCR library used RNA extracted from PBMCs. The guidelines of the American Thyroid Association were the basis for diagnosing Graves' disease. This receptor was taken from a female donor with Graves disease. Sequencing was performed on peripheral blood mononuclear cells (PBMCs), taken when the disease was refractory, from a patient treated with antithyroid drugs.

This chain's CDR3 is CASSLGAGQGGNQPQHF. CDR3 nucleotide sequence: TGTGCCAGCAGCCTAGGGGCGGGACAGGGGGGAAATCAGCCCCAGCATTTT. The rearrangement uses TRBV7-2 and TRBJ1-5, with 11 bases matching TRBD1. Germline V CDR1 and CDR2: SGHTA, FQGNSA. J was trimmed by 4 bases and V by 5 bases; bases with no gene match: 10. This CDR3 has 17 residues.